This T cell receptor (beta chain) was recorded in a study of T cell responses to AZD1222 COVID-19 vaccine. This CDR3 has 13 residues. Trimming took 0 bases from V and 6 from J, leaving 10 bases between them. Germline V gene lookup returns CDR1 SGHTS and CDR2 YDEGEE. Method: immunoSEQ multiplex PCR; TCRdb's copy keeps in-frame clones and lacks some. The sample contains over 150,000 clones, about 90% of which appear only once. This receptor was obtained from an adult in good health. Material: peripheral blood, obtained on day 0 of MenACWY control vaccination. The chain combines TRBV5-8 with TRBJ2-7; D ambiguous. The DNA for the CDR3 is TGTGCCAGCAGCTTGGGGGTTCCTGGCGAGCAGTACTTC. It codes for CASSLGVPGEQYF.